This paragraph reports one T cell receptor beta chain. TCRdb's copy holds only in-frame clones and misses some; the assay was immunoSEQ multiplex PCR. In the table there are approximately 210,000 clones, just over 85% of which are singletons. The data derive from a study of blood T cell repertoires in COVID-19. This CDR3 region has 12 residues. The germline V gene encodes CDR1 GTSNPN and CDR2 SVGIG (reference sequence). Trimming removed 2 bases from V and 6 bases from J, with 11 bases in between. The clonotype was recovered from a woman aged 50 to 60 with acute COVID-19. Sequencing used PBMCs or T cells enriched from blood (not recorded which). This chain connects TRBV30 to TRBJ2-7, with D uncertain. CDR3 residues: CAWSQDVTEQYF. The CDR3 coding sequence is TGTGCCTGGAGTCAGGATGTGACCGAGCAGTACTTC. The whole variable domain, remainder taken from reference TRBV30 and TRBJ2-7, is SQTIHQWPATLVQPVGSPLSLECTVEGTSNPNLYWYRQAAGRGLQLLFYSVGIGQISSEVPQNLSASRPQDRQFILSSKKLLLSDSGFYLCAWSQDVTEQYFGPGTRLTVT.